This T cell receptor (beta chain) was found in a study of T cells in Graves' hyperthyroidism and ophthalmopathy. Notes on the study in general: Most thyroid clonotypes expanded above 0.001 were also detected in blood.

Together with thyroid ultrasound, orbital computed tomography, serum thyroxine and TRAb, clinical symptoms were used for diagnoses. This CDR3 spans 12 amino acids. V lost 3 bases and J lost 8; bases outside the gene matches: 4. Germline V lookup: CDR1 DFQATT, CDR2 SNEGSKA (reference sequence). From RNA transcripts, TCR beta CDR3 regions were amplified. TCR CDR3 regions were first amplified by RT-PCR with HTBI primers. TCRdb itself ran the multiplex PCR reads through MiXCR, one entry per CDR3 protein. The table lists some 720,000 distinct CDR3 sequences, around 17% of them singletons. This clonotype was picked up many times. The antigen is not known.

The chain has TRBV20-1 and TRBJ1-2, with 9 bases fitting TRBD1. This TCR was sampled from a man between 18 and 35 years old with Graves' hyperthyroidism. The sequencing sample was made of blood. The CDR3 is CSARETGGGYTF. DNA of the CDR3: TGCAGTGCTAGGGAGACAGGGGGAGGCTACACCTTC.